Below, 17 T cell receptor beta chains from the same sample are listed, as sequenced in a study of shared clonotypes between healthy human individuals. Data came from immunoSEQ multiplex PCR; TCRdb stores just in-frame clones and leaves some out. The table includes a few hundred thousand clones, roughly 91% detected once. Material for sequencing was memory CD8+ T cells sorted from blood. The sample's subset: CD45RO+ cells pooled with CCR7-negative TemRA cells. These TCRs come from a young man in good health.

CDR3 bases: TGTGCCTGGAGTAGTCTGGGGTCCTCCTACGAGCAGTACTTC. Protein sequence: CAWSSLGSSYEQYF. This chain uses TRBV30 with TRBJ2-7; D gene unclear. Germline V gene data show CDR1 as GTSNPN and CDR2 as SVGIG (reference sequence). V gave up 2 bases and J gave up 0 bases, with 11 bases separating them. The CDR3 is made up of 14 amino acids.

V and J are TRBV18 and TRBJ2-5, with 12 bases lining up with TRBD2. The CDR3 is 17 residues long. V was clipped by 3 bases and J by 1 base; unmatched bases: 6. Germline values: CDR1 KGHSH, CDR2 LQKENI. The CDR3 sequence is CASSPPGLAGIQETQYF. The CDR3 DNA is TGTGCCAGCTCACCTCCCGGACTAGCGGGGATCCAAGAGACCCAGTACTTC.

V and J are TRBV19 and TRBJ2-7; D remains unclear. The ends were cut back, 3 bases at V and 0 bases at J, with 9 bases in the middle. The CDR3 runs to 14 residues. Germline V gives CDR1 LNHDA, CDR2 SQIVND (reference sequence). The CDR3 DNA is TGTGCCAGTAGTATGGCGGATAGCTCCTACGAGCAGTACTTC. As protein: CASSMADSSYEQYF.

The chain joins TRBV28 to TRBJ2-7; TRBD1 matches 8 bases. CDR1 and CDR2 from the germline V gene are MDHEN and SYDVKM. V shed 1 base, J shed 5 bases, and the junction held 4 bases outside the gene matches. This CDR3 is built from 14 residues. CDR3 nucleotides: TGTGCCAGCAGTTTATTGACAGGGGCCAACGAGCAGTACTTC. Protein product: CASSLLTGANEQYF.

Worth noting for this clone: The same CDR3 arises from other DNA sequences in this sample as well. The chain is built from TRBV27 and TRBJ2-7; D possibly matches TRBD1 or TRBD2 (5 bases each). V lost 8 bases, J lost 4 bases, and 9 bases lay in between. CDR3 length: 11 amino acids. Looked up from germline, CDR1 is MNHEY and CDR2 is SMNVEV (reference sequence). CDR3 nucleotides: TGTGCCAGCTGGGACGGTTACGAGCAGTACTTC. Its translation is CASWDGYEQYF.

The rearrangement joins TRBV30 to TRBJ1-5, with 8 nucleotides matching TRBD1. Germline V gene sequence: CDR1 GTSNPN, CDR2 SVGIG (reference sequence). Trimming at V came to 7 bases and at J to 7 bases, leaving 6 bases not matched to a gene. CDR3 length equals 12 residues. The CDR3 loop reads CAFGQGGQPQHF. The CDR3, as DNA: TGTGCCTTCGGACAGGGAGGACAGCCCCAGCATTTT.

The chain uses TRBV23-1 and TRBJ1-2; D is unresolved. TRBV23-1 is an open reading frame, and its role is uncertain. Trimming took off 4 bases at V and 1 base at J, with 10 bases between the two ends. This CDR3 contains 14 residues. The CDR3 region has the DNA TGCGCCAGCAGTCGCCCCCCGGGTAACTATGGCTACACCTTC. Protein: CASSRPPGNYGYTF.

Only one count was recorded for this clone. The rearrangement joins TRBV7-9 to TRBJ2-1, with D possibly TRBD2 on 6 matching bases. The CDR3 length is 13 residues. CDR1 SEHNR and CDR2 FQNEAQ come from the germline V gene (reference sequence). The V end was cut by 5 bases, the J end by 8 bases, with 13 bases between. As DNA, the CDR3 is TGTGCCAGCAGCGCCGCGACTAGAGATGAGCAGTTCTTC. Amino acids: CASSAATRDEQFF.

The chain recombines TRBV11-3 with TRBJ1-2; the D is unclear. The V gene's germline CDR1 is SGHNT and CDR2 YENEEA. Trimming took off 5 bases at V and 7 bases at J, with 23 bases between the two ends. This CDR3 has 16 amino acids. The CDR3 DNA reads TGTGCCAGCAGCCTAGGCCAAGGGTGTGCCTATCGTGGCTACACCTTC. It is translated as CASSLGQGCAYRGYTF.

In its sample, this clone was seen once. V is TRBV4-3 and J is TRBJ2-5; either TRBD1 or TRBD2 may fit D (5 bases each). Germline CDR1 and CDR2: LGHNA and YSLEER. Deletions cut 0 bases from V and 5 bases from J, with 19 bases between. CDR3 length: 17 amino acids. The CDR3 nucleotides are TGCGCCAGCAGCCAAGATCCCTTCGTAGGCAGGGAGGAGACCCAGTACTTC. It encodes CASSQDPFVGREETQYF.

V is TRBV28 and J is TRBJ1-2; TRBD1 matches 9 bases. In germline, CDR1 is MDHEN, CDR2 SYDVKM. J gave up 4 bases and V 3 bases, and 21 bases lay outside the gene matches. CDR3 length equals 20 residues. The CDR3 spells CASSLKVRRDRVPVGYGYTF. CDR3 sequence (DNA): TGTGCCAGCAGTTTGAAAGTCCGACGGGACAGGGTCCCGGTAGGCTATGGCTACACCTTC.

This chain joins TRBV6-5 and TRBJ1-1; D is uncertain. This CDR3 is 13 amino acids long. The V gene's germline CDR1 is MNHEY and CDR2 SVGAGI. Trimming took off 2 bases at V and 6 bases at J, with 10 bases between the two ends. CDR3 DNA: TGTGCCAGCAGTTACGGTGAAGTCCCTGAAGCTTTCTTT. Residues: CASSYGEVPEAFF.

A single count supports this clone. The chain joins TRBV14 to TRBJ2-2; D perhaps matches TRBD2 (5 bases). V dropped 4 bases and J dropped 6 bases, with 15 bases sitting between them. Germline V gives CDR1 SGHDN, CDR2 FVKESK. There are 15 residues in the CDR3. CDR3 residues: CASSRLSVAPGELFF. CDR3 bases: TGTGCCAGCAGCCGACTTAGCGTGGCCCCCGGGGAGCTGTTTTTT.

This chain links TRBV11-2 with TRBJ2-7; maybe TRBD1 (6 bases). Germline-derived CDR1 and CDR2 are SGHAT and FQNNGV. V was clipped by 5 bases and J by 7 bases, with 15 bases between them. The CDR3 runs 13 residues. The CDR3 DNA reads TGTGCCAGCAGCGAAGGGGTAGGGGGTGAGCAGTACTTC. It yields the protein CASSEGVGGEQYF.

To note about this clone: Relative to the germline gene, one junction end is altered; a read error may explain this. The rearrangement uses TRBV2 and TRBJ1-2; possibly TRBD1 for D (5 bases). CDR3 length equals 10 residues. Germline V gives CDR1 SNHLY, CDR2 FYNNEI. CDR3: CASSDRDLCF. CDR3 sequence (DNA): TGTGCCAGCAGTGATCGGGACCTTTGCTTC.

This chain links TRBV10-3 with TRBJ1-2; the D is unclear. CDR3 length: 14 amino acids. V lost 0 bases to trimming and J lost 3 bases, with 8 bases between them. Germline V gene data show CDR1 as ENHRY and CDR2 as SYGVKD. CDR3 DNA: TGTGCCATCAGTGAGTCGGAGTGGGACTATGGCTACACCTTC. Translating gives CAISESEWDYGYTF.

The chain combines TRBV7-3 with TRBJ1-4; 10 nucleotides agree with TRBD1. After removal of 6 bases from V and 7 bases from J, the junction contained 5 bases not matched to a gene. Germline CDR1 and CDR2: SGHTA and FQGTGA. CDR3 length: 14 residues. The CDR3 here is CASSPGTGAEKLFF. As DNA, the CDR3 is TGTGCCAGCAGTCCTGGGACAGGGGCTGAAAAACTGTTTTTT.